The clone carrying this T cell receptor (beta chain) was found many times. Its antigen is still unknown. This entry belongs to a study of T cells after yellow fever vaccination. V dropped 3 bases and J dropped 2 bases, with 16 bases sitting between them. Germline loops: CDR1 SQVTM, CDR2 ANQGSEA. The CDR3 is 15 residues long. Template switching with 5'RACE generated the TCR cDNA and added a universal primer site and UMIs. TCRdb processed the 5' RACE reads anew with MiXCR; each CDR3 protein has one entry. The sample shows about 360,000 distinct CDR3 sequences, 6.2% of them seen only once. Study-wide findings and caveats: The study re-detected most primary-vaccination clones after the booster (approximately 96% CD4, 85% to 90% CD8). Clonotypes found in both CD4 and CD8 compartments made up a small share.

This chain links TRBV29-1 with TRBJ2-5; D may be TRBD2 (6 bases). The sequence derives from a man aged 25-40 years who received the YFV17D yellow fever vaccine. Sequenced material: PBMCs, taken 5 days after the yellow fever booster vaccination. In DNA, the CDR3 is TGCAGCGTTGAGTTTCTACGGGAGCCGCAAGAGACCCAGTACTTC. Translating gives CSVEFLREPQETQYF.